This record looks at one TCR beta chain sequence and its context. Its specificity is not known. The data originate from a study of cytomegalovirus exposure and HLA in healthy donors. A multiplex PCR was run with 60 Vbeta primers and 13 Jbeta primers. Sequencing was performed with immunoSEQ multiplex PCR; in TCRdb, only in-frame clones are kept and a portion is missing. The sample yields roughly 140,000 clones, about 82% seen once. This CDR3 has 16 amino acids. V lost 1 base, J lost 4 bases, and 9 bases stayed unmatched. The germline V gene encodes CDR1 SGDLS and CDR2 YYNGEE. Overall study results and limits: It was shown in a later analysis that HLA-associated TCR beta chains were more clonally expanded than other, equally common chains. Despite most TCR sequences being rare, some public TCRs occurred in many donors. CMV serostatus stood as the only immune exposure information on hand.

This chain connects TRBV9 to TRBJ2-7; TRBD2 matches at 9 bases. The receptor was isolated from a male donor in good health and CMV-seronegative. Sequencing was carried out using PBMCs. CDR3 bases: TGTGCCAGCAGCGTATCCGGCGGGGGGGCTTTGTACGAGCAGTACTTC. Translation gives CASSVSGGGALYEQYF.